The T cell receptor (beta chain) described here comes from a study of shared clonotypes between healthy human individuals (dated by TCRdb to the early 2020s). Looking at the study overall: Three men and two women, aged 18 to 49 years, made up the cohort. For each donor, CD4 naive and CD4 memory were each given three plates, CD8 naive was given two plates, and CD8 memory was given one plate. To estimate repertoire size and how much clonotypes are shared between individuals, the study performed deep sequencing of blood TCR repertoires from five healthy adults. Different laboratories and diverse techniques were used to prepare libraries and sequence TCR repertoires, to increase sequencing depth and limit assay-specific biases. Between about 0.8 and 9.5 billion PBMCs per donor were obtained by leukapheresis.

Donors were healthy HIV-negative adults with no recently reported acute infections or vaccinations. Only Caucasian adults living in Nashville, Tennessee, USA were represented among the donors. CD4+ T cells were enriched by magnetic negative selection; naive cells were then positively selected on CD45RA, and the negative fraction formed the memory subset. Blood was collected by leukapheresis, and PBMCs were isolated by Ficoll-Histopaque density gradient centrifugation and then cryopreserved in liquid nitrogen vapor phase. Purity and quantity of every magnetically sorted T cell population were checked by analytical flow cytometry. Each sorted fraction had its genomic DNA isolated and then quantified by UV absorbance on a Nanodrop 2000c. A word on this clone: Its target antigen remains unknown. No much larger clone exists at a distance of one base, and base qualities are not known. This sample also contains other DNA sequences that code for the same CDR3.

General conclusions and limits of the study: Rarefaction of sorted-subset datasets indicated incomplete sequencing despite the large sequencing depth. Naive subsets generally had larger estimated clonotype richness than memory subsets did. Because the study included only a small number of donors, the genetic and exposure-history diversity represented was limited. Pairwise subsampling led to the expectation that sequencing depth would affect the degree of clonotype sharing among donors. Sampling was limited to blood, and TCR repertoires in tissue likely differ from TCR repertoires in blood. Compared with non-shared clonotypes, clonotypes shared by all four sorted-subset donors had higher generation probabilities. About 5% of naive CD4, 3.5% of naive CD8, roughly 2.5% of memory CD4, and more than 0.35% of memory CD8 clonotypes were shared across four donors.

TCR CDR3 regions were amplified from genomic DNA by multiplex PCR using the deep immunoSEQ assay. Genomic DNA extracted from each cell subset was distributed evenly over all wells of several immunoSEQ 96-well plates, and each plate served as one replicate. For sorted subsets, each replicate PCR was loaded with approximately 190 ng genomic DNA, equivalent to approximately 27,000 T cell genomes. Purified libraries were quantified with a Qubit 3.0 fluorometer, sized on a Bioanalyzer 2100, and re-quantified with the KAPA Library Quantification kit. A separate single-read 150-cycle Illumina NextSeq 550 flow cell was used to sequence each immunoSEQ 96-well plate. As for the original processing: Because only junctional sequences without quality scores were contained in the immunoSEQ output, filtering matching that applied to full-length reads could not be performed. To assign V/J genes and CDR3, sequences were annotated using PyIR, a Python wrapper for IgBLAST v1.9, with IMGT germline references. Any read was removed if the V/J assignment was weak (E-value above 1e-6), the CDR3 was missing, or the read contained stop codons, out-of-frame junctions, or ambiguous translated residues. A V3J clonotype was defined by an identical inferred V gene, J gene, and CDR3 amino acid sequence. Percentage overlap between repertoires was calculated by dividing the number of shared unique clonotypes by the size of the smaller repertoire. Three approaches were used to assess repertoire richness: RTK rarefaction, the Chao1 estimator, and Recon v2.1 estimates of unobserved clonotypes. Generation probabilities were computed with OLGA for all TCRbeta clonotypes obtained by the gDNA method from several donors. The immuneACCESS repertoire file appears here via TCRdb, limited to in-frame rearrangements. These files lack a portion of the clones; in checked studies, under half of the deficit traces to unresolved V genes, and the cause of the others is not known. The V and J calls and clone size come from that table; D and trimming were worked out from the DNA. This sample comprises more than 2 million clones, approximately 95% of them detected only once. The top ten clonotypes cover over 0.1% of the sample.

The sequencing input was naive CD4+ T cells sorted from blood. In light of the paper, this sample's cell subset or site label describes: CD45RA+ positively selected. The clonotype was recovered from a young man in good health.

The nucleotide sequence is given as TGCGCCAGCAGCCTTACCTACGAGCAGTACTTC. Translation gives CASSLTYEQYF. The chain is made from TRBV5-1 and TRBJ2-7, with no reliable assignment of the D segment. Taken from cysteine to phenylalanine, the CDR3 has 11 residues. The CDR3 DNA has 33 bases and is translated from base 1. The germline ends are 4 bases apart after V is trimmed by 4 bases and J by 2 bases. CDR1 and CDR2 were assigned from the germline V gene as SGHRS and YFSETQ.